This T cell receptor beta chain was profiled in a study of radiation and T cells in renal cell carcinoma. This CDR3 is built from 13 residues. CDR1 and CDR2 (germline): SGHTA, FQGTGA. Trimming took 3 bases from V and 2 from J, leaving 7 bases between them. Assay: immunoSEQ multiplex PCR; the TCRdb copy retains only in-frame clones and omits some. The repertoire holds fewer than 200,000 clones, with about nine tenths as singletons. Findings and limits, study-wide: Top tumor clonotypes rose in blood 2 weeks post-radiation, then contracted.

As to time point: blood 4 weeks post-SBRT, at nephrectomy. Treatment given: 15 Gy SBRT to primary tumor, nephrectomy 4 weeks later. Nephrectomy followed 15 Gy stereotactic body radiation by 4 weeks. Blood was sampled at baseline, 2 weeks and 4 weeks after SBRT. A few counts support this clone. The antigen remains unidentified. Sample: blood, taken from a patient whose treatment included radiotherapy and nephrectomy. The sequence derives from a woman between 45 and 60 years old with renal cell carcinoma. V gene TRBV7-3 combines with J gene TRBJ1-2; TRBD1 is a possible D gene (6 bases). The CDR3 here is CASSLGANYGYTF. In DNA, the CDR3 is TGTGCCAGCAGCTTGGGGGCGAACTATGGCTACACCTTC.